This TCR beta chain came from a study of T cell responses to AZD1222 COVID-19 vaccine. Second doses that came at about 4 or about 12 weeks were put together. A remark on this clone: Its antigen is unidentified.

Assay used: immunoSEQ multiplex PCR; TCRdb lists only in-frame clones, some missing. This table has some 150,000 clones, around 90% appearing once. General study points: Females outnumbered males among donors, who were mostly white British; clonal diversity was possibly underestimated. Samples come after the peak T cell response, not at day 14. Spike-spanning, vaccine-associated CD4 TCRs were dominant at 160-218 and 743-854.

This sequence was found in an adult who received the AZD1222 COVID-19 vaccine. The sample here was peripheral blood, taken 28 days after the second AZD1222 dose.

CDR3 DNA sequence: TGTGCCAGCAGCCTCGGGGGGTCCAATCAGCCCCAGCATTTT. Translating gives CASSLGGSNQPQHF. This chain links TRBV27 with TRBJ1-5; weak D call: TRBD1 (5 bases). Trimming cost V 6 bases and J 3 bases, with 12 bases left between them. Germline lookup yields CDR1 MNHEY and CDR2 SMNVEV (reference sequence). This CDR3 is 14 amino acids long.